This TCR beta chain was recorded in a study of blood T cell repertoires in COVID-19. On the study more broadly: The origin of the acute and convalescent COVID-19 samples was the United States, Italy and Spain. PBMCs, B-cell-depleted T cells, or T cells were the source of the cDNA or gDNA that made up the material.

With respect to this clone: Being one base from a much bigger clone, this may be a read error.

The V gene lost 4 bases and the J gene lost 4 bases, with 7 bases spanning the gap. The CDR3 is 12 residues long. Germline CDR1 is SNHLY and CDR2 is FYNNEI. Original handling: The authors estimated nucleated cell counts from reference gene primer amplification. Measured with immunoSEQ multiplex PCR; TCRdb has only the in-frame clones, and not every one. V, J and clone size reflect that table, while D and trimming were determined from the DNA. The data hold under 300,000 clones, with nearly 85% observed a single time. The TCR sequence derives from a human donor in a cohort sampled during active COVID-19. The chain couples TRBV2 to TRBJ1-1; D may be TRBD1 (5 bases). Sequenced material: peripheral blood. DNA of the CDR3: TGTGCCAGCAGTGCAGGGTTCACTGAAGCTTTCTTT. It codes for CASSAGFTEAFF.